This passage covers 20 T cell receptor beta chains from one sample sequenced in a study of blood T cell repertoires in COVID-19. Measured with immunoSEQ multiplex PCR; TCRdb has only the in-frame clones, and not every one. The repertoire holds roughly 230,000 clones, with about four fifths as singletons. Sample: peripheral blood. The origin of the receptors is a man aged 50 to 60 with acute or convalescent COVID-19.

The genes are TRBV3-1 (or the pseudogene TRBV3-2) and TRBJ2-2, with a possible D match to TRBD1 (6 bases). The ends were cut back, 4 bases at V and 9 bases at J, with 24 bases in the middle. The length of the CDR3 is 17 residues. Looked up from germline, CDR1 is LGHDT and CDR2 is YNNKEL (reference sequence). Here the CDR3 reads CASSLHGGAENHRELFF. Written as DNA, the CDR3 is TGTGCCAGCAGCCTTCATGGGGGCGCGGAGAATCACCGGGAGCTGTTTTTT.

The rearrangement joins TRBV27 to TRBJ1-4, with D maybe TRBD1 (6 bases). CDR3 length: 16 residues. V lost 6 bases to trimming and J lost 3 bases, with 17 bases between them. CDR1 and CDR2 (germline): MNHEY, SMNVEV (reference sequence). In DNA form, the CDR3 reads TGTGCCAGCAGCCGCGGGGGCCCATTAGCTAATGAAAAACTGTTTTTT. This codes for CASSRGGPLANEKLFF.

This chain's CDR3 is CASSLEDGPGANTGELFF. The CDR3 DNA sequence: TGTGCCAGCAGCTTAGAGGATGGGCCAGGCGCGAACACCGGGGAGCTGTTTTTT. This chain links TRBV7-6 with TRBJ2-2; no definite D call. V lost 1 base, J lost 0 bases, and 15 bases lay in between. The CDR3 is made up of 18 amino acids. CDR1 SGHVS and CDR2 FNYEAQ come from the germline V gene.

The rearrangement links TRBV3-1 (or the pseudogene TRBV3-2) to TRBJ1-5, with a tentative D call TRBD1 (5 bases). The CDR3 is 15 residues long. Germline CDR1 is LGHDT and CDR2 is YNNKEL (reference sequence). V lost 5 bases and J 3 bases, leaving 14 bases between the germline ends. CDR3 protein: CASSTGETVNQPQHF. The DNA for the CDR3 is TGTGCCAGCAGCACCGGTGAGACAGTCAATCAGCCCCAGCATTTT.

The CDR3 sequence: CASSITRSGEQFF. The CDR3 DNA is TGTGCCAGCAGTATCACCAGATCAGGGGAGCAGTTCTTC. The chain joins TRBV12-3 or TRBV12-4 to TRBJ2-1; D may be TRBD1 (5 bases). The CDR3 totals 13 residues. With 5 bases removed from V and 10 bases from J, the gap between germline ends came to 15 bases.

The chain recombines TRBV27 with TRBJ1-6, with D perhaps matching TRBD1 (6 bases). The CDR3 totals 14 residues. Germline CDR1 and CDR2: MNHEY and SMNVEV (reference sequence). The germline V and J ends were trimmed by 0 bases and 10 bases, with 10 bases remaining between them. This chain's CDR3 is CASSLSGGESPLHF. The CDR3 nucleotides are TGTGCCAGCAGTTTATCAGGGGGGGAATCACCCCTCCACTTT.

The CDR3 spells CASSPPGQPSGRAGGELFF. The CDR3 DNA is TGTGCCAGCAGCCCTCCGGGACAGCCTAGCGGGAGGGCGGGCGGGGAGCTGTTTTTT. This chain joins TRBV5-4 and TRBJ2-2; 12 nucleotides agree with TRBD2. The CDR3 extends over 19 amino acids. Germline CDR1 is SGHNT and CDR2 is YYREEE (reference sequence). Trimming at V came to 4 bases and at J to 7 bases, leaving 17 bases not matched to a gene.

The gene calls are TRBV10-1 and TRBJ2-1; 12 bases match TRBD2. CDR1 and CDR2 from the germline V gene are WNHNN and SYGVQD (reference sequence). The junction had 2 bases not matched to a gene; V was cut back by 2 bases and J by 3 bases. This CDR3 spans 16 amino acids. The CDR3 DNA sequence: TGCGCCAGCAGTGAGCTACTAGCGGGAGGCTACAATGAGCAGTTCTTC. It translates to CASSELLAGGYNEQFF.

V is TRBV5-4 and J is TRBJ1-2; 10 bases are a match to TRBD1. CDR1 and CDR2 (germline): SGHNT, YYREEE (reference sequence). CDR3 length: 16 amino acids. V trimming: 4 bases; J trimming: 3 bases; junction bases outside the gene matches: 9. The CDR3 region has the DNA TGTGCCAGCAGCCGAGGACAGGGGGTTGACGACTATGGCTACACCTTC. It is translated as CASSRGQGVDDYGYTF.

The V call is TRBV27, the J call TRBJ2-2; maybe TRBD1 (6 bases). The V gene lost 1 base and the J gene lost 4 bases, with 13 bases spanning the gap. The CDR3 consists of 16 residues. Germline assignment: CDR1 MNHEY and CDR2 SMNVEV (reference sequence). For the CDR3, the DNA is TGTGCCAGCAGTTTATTCCTGGGGGCGGGCACCGGGGAGCTGTTTTTT. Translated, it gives CASSLFLGAGTGELFF.

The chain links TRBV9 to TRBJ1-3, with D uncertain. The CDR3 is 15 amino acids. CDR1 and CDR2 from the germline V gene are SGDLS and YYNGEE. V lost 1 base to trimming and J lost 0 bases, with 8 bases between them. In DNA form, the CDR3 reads TGTGCCAGCAGCGTATTAGGGAGCTCTGGAAACACCATATATTTT. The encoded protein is CASSVLGSSGNTIYF.

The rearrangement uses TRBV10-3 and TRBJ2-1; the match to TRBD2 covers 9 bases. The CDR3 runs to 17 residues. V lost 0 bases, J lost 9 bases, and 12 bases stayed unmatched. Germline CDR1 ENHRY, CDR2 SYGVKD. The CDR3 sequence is CAISESGLLAGEGEQFF. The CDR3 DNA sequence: TGTGCCATCAGTGAGTCAGGGCTATTAGCGGGAGAGGGTGAGCAGTTCTTC.

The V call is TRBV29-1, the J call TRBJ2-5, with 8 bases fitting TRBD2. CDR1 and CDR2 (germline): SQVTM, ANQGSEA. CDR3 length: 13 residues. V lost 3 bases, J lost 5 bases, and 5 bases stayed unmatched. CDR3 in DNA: TGCAGCGTTGACGGGACTAGTTGGGAGACCCAGTACTTC. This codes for CSVDGTSWETQYF.

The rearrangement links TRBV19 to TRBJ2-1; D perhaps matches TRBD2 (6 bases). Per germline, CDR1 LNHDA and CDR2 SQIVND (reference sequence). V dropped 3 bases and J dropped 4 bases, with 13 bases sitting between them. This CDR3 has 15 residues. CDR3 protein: CASSIVLAIYNEQFF. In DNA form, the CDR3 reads TGTGCCAGTAGTATTGTGCTAGCGATATACAATGAGCAGTTCTTC.

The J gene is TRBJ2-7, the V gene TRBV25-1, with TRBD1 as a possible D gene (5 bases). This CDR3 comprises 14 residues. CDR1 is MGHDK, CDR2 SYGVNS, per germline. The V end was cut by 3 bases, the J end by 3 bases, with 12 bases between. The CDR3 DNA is TGTGCCAGCAGTGAGGTAGGGGATCTCTACGAGCAGTACTTC. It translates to CASSEVGDLYEQYF.

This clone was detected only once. CDR3 bases: TGTGCCACTTCCGGGACAGAGGGGTCCTATAATTCACCCCTCCACTTT. Translating it yields CATSGTEGSYNSPLHF. The chain carries TRBV19 and TRBJ1-6, with TRBD1 matching over 7 bases. Per the germline V gene, CDR1 is LNHDA and CDR2 is SQIVND (reference sequence). The CDR3 is 16 amino acids. V was pared by 10 bases and J by 1 base, with 10 bases of the junction left unmatched. Variable domain in full (rest from reference TRBV19 and TRBJ1-6): DGGITQSPKYLFRKEGQNVTLSCEQNLNHDAMYWYRQDPGQGLRLIYYSQIVNDFQKGDIAEGYSVSREKKESFPLTVTSAQKNPTAFYLCATSGTEGSYNSPLHFGNGTRLTVT.

CDR3 DNA sequence: TGTGCCAGTAGTATCCCAGGGAAAGAATATGGCTACACCTTC. It specifies CASSIPGKEYGYTF. The chain couples TRBV19 to TRBJ1-2; D may be TRBD1 (5 bases). The CDR3 has 14 amino acids. With 3 bases removed from V and 5 bases from J, the gap between germline ends came to 13 bases. The germline V gene has CDR1 LNHDA and CDR2 SQIVND (reference sequence).

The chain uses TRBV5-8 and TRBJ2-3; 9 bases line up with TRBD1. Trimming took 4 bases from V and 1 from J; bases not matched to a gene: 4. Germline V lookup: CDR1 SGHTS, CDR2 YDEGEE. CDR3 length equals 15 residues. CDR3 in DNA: TGTGCCAGCAGCCCCGGGACAGGGCGCACAGATACGCAGTATTTT. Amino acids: CASSPGTGRTDTQYF.

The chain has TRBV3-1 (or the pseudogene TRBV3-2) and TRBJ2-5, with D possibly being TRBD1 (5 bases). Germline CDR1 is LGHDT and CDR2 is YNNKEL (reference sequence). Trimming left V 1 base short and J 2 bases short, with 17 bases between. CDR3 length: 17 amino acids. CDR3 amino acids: CASSQVGASRRQETQYF. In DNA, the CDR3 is TGTGCCAGCAGCCAAGTTGGGGCCTCGAGGAGACAAGAGACCCAGTACTTC.

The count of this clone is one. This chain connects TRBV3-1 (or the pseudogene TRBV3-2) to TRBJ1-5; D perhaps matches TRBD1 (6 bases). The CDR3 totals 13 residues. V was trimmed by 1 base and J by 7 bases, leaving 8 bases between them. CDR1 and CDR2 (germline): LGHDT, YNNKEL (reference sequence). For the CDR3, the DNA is TGTGCCAGCAGCCAAGGGGGGGGCCAGCCCCAGCATTTT. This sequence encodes CASSQGGGQPQHF.